One sample yielded the 21 T cell receptor beta chains listed below, sequenced in a study of radiotherapy plus CTLA-4 blockade in lung cancer. Method: immunoSEQ multiplex PCR; TCRdb's copy keeps in-frame clones and lacks some. The sample has roughly 76,000 clones; over 65% are singletons. This sample comprised peripheral blood, obtained from a patient treated with radiotherapy plus ipilimumab. These receptors were collected from a human donor with non-small cell lung cancer whose response to radiotherapy plus ipilimumab could not be evaluated.

This clone occurred a few times. Other DNA sequences from this sample encode an identical CDR3 as well. The chain carries TRBV11-2 and TRBJ2-7, with 11 bases lining up with TRBD2. V shed 4 bases and J 3 bases; nucleotides not matched to a gene: 2. CDR1 is SGHAT, CDR2 FQNNGV, per germline. The CDR3 has 14 residues. Here the CDR3 reads CASSSTSGGYEQYF. The CDR3 coding sequence is TGTGCCAGCAGCTCAACTAGCGGGGGCTACGAGCAGTACTTC.

V gene TRBV5-1 combines with J gene TRBJ1-4; the D gene is possibly TRBD1 (5 bases). Germline CDR1 SGHRS, CDR2 YFSETQ. V lost 3 bases to trimming and J lost 4 bases, with 10 bases between them. There are 14 residues in the CDR3. This chain's CDR3 is CASSYGGNNEKLFF. CDR3 nucleotides: TGCGCCAGCAGCTACGGGGGGAATAATGAAAAACTGTTTTTT.

This clone was counted only a few times. V and J are TRBV6-4 and TRBJ1-2, with D unclear. Germline values: CDR1 MRHNA, CDR2 SNTAGT. This CDR3 has 16 amino acids. V lost 4 bases and J lost 8, with 23 bases in between. The CDR3 sequence is CASSAPPRVERWGYTF. The DNA of the CDR3 is TGTGCCAGCAGTGCCCCCCCCCGGGTGGAGAGATGGGGCTACACCTTC.

The chain employs TRBV6-6 and TRBJ1-5; D is perhaps TRBD1 (6 bases). Trimming shortened V by 6 bases and J by 5 bases, and 17 bases separated the two germline ends. CDR3 length: 15 residues. Looked up from germline, CDR1 is MNHNY and CDR2 is SVGAGI (reference sequence). The CDR3: CASRSDRIRYQPQHF. In nucleotides, the CDR3 is TGTGCCAGCAGATCCGACAGGATTCGGTATCAGCCCCAGCATTTT.

The chain uses TRBV6-5 and TRBJ1-2, with D hard to call. V was pared by 4 bases and J by 2 bases, with 11 bases between. The CDR3 is made up of 14 amino acids. From germline, CDR1 is MNHEY and CDR2 SVGAGI. The CDR3 coding sequence is TGTGCCAGCAGTTTCCAGGCGACCAACTATGGCTACACCTTC. Translating gives CASSFQATNYGYTF.

J is TRBJ2-1 and V is TRBV19; no clear D gene. The CDR3 consists of 12 residues. The V end lost 8 bases, the J end lost 2 bases, and 7 bases lay between the germline ends. CDR1 and CDR2 from the germline V gene are LNHDA and SQIVND (reference sequence). The CDR3 DNA reads as TGTGCCAGTTCCCCAACCTACAATGAGCAGTTCTTC. Translated, it gives CASSPTYNEQFF. The full variable domain, completed using reference TRBV19 and TRBJ2-1, is DGGITQSPKYLFRKEGQNVTLSCEQNLNHDAMYWYRQDPGQGLRLIYYSQIVNDFQKGDIAEGYSVSREKKESFPLTVTSAQKNPTAFYLCASSPTYNEQFFGPGTRLTVL.

The chain links TRBV21-1 to TRBJ1-3; the tabulated D call, TRBD1, remains unverified against the DNA. TRBV21-1 is given as a pseudogene. CDR3 length equals 11 residues. The CDR3 coding sequence is TGTGCCAGCCACTCTGGAAACACCATATATTTT. Translated, it gives CASHSGNTIYF.

This clone was seen a handful of times. This chain joins TRBV4-2 and TRBJ2-5; no reliable D call. V dropped 5 bases and J dropped 4 bases, with 11 bases sitting between them. Per the germline V gene, CDR1 is LGHNA and CDR2 is YNFKEQ. This CDR3 comprises 13 residues. The CDR3 DNA is TGTGCCAGCAGCACCCCGACTCGAGAGACCCAGTACTTC. Protein sequence: CASSTPTRETQYF.

This chain links TRBV29-1 with TRBJ1-2; 8 nucleotides match TRBD1. Germline V CDR1 and CDR2: SQVTM, ANQGSEA. The J segment lost 6 bases and the V segment lost 0 bases, leaving 18 bases of the junction unmatched. This CDR3 is built from 18 residues. CDR3 protein: CSVEDTSIGPGQEHGYTF. In DNA form, the CDR3 reads TGCAGCGTTGAAGATACTTCCATCGGACCGGGACAGGAGCATGGCTACACCTTC. The entire variable domain, with the rest obtained from reference TRBV29-1 and TRBJ1-2, is as follows: SAVISQKPSRDICQRGTSLTIQCQVDSQVTMMFWYRQQPGQSLTLIATANQGSEATYESGFVIDKFPISRPNLTFSTLTVSNMSPEDSSIYLCSVEDTSIGPGQEHGYTFGSGTRLTVV.

The chain couples TRBV9 to TRBJ2-3; 9 bases are a match to TRBD2. The CDR3 is made up of 16 amino acids. Looked up from germline, CDR1 is SGDLS and CDR2 is YYNGEE. After removal of 0 bases from V and 2 bases from J, the junction contained 4 bases not matched to a gene. In DNA, the CDR3 is TGTGCCAGCAGCGTAGAGGGCGGGGGGGCCACAGATACGCAGTATTTT. It encodes CASSVEGGGATDTQYF.

The chain couples TRBV2 to TRBJ2-7, with a tentative D call TRBD1 (5 bases). Trimming stripped 6 bases from V and 2 bases from J, with 8 bases between. Germline lookup yields CDR1 SNHLY and CDR2 FYNNEI. This CDR3 is built from 12 residues. The CDR3: CASRQVPYEQYF. For the CDR3, the DNA is TGTGCCAGCAGACAGGTCCCCTACGAGCAGTACTTC. Using reference TRBV2 and TRBJ2-7 for the parts outside the CDR3, the full variable domain is EPEVTQTPSHQVTQMGQEVILRCVPISNHLYFYWYRQILGQKVEFLVSFYNNEISEKSEIFDDQFSVERPDGSNFTLKIRSTKLEDSAMYFCASRQVPYEQYFGPGTRLTVT.

The chain recombines TRBV7-2 with TRBJ2-7, with 10 bases lining up with TRBD1. CDR1 is SGHTA, CDR2 FQGNSA, per germline. After removal of 4 bases from V and 3 bases from J, the junction contained 3 bases not matched to a gene. The CDR3 length is 14 residues. The CDR3 DNA sequence: TGTGCCAGCAGCTCGACAGGGGGCTTCTACGAGCAGTACTTC. Residues: CASSSTGGFYEQYF.

The chain recombines TRBV7-3 with TRBJ1-2, with D possibly being TRBD1 (6 bases). The CDR3 consists of 15 residues. V lost 1 base to trimming and J lost 2 bases, with 11 bases between them. Germline CDR1 SGHTA, CDR2 FQGTGA. CDR3 coding DNA: TGTGCCAGCAGCTTAAGCCCCCAGGGGAACTATGGCTACACCTTC. It encodes CASSLSPQGNYGYTF. The whole variable domain, remainder taken from reference TRBV7-3 and TRBJ1-2, is GAGVSQTPSNKVTEKGKYVELRCDPISGHTALYWYRQSLGQGPEFLIYFQGTGAADDSGLPNDRFFAVRPEGSVSTLKIQRTERGDSAVYLCASSLSPQGNYGYTFGSGTRLTVV.

The chain is built from TRBV5-6 and TRBJ2-7; 7 bases line up with TRBD2. The CDR3 is made up of 16 amino acids. Germline V lookup: CDR1 SGHDT, CDR2 YYEEEE. V lost 7 bases and J lost 3; bases outside the gene matches: 16. As DNA, the CDR3 is TGTGCCAGCGCCGGGGGACCATGGGGGGGGGACTACGAGCAGTACTTC. This encodes CASAGGPWGGDYEQYF.

This chain joins TRBV13 and TRBJ1-2, with a tentative D call TRBD1 (6 bases). The germline CDR1 and CDR2 sequences are PRHDT and FYEKMQ (reference sequence). This CDR3 has 15 residues. Trimming left V 4 bases short and J 6 bases short, with 18 bases between. The CDR3 DNA is TGTGCCAGCAGCTCCCTCCGGACAGCCAAGGATGGCTACACCTTC. It is translated as CASSSLRTAKDGYTF.

The V call is TRBV7-9, the J call TRBJ2-6; TRBD2 matches 11 bases. Looked up from germline, CDR1 is SEHNR and CDR2 is FQNEAQ (reference sequence). The CDR3 consists of 16 residues. V shed 6 bases and J 1 base; nucleotides not matched to a gene: 2. Here the CDR3 DNA reads TGTGCCAGCAGACGACTAGCGGGGTCTGGGGCCAACGTCCTGACTTTC. Residues: CASRRLAGSGANVLTF. The full variable domain, with the rest looked up from reference TRBV7-9 and TRBJ2-6, is DTGVSQNPRHKITKRGQNVTFRCDPISEHNRLYWYRQTLGQGPEFLTYFQNEAQLEKSRLLSDRFSAERPKGSFSTLEIQRTEQGDSAMYLCASRRLAGSGANVLTFGAGSRLTVL.

This clone was seen more than once but under ten times. This chain links TRBV7-2 with TRBJ2-7, with 10 bases that match TRBD1. Germline-derived CDR1 and CDR2 are SGHTA and FQGNSA. Germline trimming cut 3 bases from V and 6 bases from J; bases unmatched to any gene: 5. This CDR3 is built from 14 residues. The CDR3 nucleotides read TGTGCCAGCAGCTTGGGACGGACAGGGGGCGAGCAGTACTTC. Protein sequence: CASSLGRTGGEQYF.

This clone is a singleton in its sample. The DNA of the CDR3 is TGTGCCAGCCAATCTACGGGAGGGGAGGACACTGAAGCTTTCTTT. Translating it yields CASQSTGGEDTEAFF. The chain links TRBV18 to TRBJ1-1, with D tentatively TRBD1 (5 bases). Germline V gives CDR1 KGHSH, CDR2 LQKENI. The CDR3 is 15 amino acids. Trimming left V 8 bases short and J 3 bases short, with 19 bases between.

The rearrangement uses TRBV6-5 and TRBJ1-2; tentative D call: TRBD1 (6 bases). Trimming left V 6 bases short and J 3 bases short, with 14 bases between. The V gene's germline CDR1 is MNHEY and CDR2 SVGAGI. This CDR3 region has 14 residues. CDR3 in DNA: TGTGCCAGCAGGAAACAGGGCGTTGACTATGGCTACACCTTC. Translated, it gives CASRKQGVDYGYTF.

This rearrangement joins TRBV30 to TRBJ2-1, with D unresolved. CDR1 GTSNPN and CDR2 SVGIG come from the germline V gene (reference sequence). The ends were cut back, 0 bases at V and 6 bases at J, with 9 bases in the middle. The CDR3 is 13 amino acids. The CDR3 DNA sequence: TGTGCCTGGAGTGTAGTCGCGGCCAATGAGCAGTTCTTC. Amino acids: CAWSVVAANEQFF.

The chain carries TRBV19 and TRBJ1-1; no firm D call. Germline lookup yields CDR1 LNHDA and CDR2 SQIVND (reference sequence). Trimming stripped 6 bases from V and 5 bases from J, with 10 bases between. This CDR3 region has 12 residues. CDR3 DNA sequence: TGTGCCAGTAGCCTATCGAAAACTGAAGCTTTCTTT. Translation gives CASSLSKTEAFF.